This TCR beta chain was recorded in a study of spatial heterogeneity in lung cancer (dated by TCRdb to the late 2010s). About the study as a whole: Beta-chain transcripts were consistently detected in greater numbers than alpha-chain transcripts, which likely reflects a higher abundance of beta-chain transcripts. TCR transcript counts in tumor regions correlated strongly with a T cell transcriptional module score from matched bulk RNA-seq. Both alpha and beta chains were TCR-sequenced in samples taken at surgery, namely 220 tumor regions, 62 to 70 matched nontumor lung samples and about 58 PBMC samples. In non-small cell lung cancer, the study made a quantitative comparison of TCR alpha and beta repertoires among multiple tumor regions, matched nontumor lung and blood. TCR repertoire features were related to nonsynonymous mutation counts determined by whole-exome sequencing of tumor tissue. In the raw uncorrected reads, each unique combination of TCR and UMI appeared more than ten times on average. Points the paper makes about the study in general: The tumor nonsynonymous mutation count correlated with the number of expanded intratumoral alpha and beta TCRs. Additional single-cell paired TCR alpha and beta sequencing was considered necessary to confirm, at a functional level, the hypothesis that regional TCRs recognize regional mutations. Estimated TCR-seq coverage of tumor T cells was only about 6.5% for alpha chains and 13% for beta chains. Counts of ubiquitous and regional expanded TCRs were found to correlate with counts of ubiquitous and regional nonsynonymous mutations, respectively.

About this clonotype itself: Its specific antigen is unknown. No clone much larger than this one lies a single base away; base qualities are absent.

The time point label here, explained by the study, means: sample taken at primary tumor resection. Samples were obtained from 72 patients with early-stage, untreated non-small cell lung cancer from the lung TRACERx cohort. Whole RNA extracted from tumor and nontumor lung tissue, or from cryopreserved PBMC samples, was used for TCR sequencing without cell sorting. Patients were selected for TCR sequencing only if sufficient RNA was available from at least two tumor regions. Tumor and adjacent nontumor lung specimens were reviewed by a lung pathologist before selection. Library generation was performed with 5' RACE. Sequencing relied on a NextSeq 500. The TCR library protocol attached a unique molecular identifier to each TCR cDNA molecule to allow correction of PCR and sequencing errors. On the authors' methods: TCR identification, UMI-based error correction and CDR3 extraction were all carried out with Decombinator tools. Expanded TCRs were defined as those above a frequency of 2 per 1,000, corresponding to the top 1% of the tumor frequency distribution. Expanded tumor TCRs statistically deemed absent (corrected P<0.05) from at least one tumor region were classed as regional, and all other expanded tumor TCRs were classed as ubiquitous. Renyi diversity was calculated using the R vegan package after each repertoire was subsampled 100 times to 5,000 TCRs. To build CDR3 similarity networks, amino acid triplet string-kernel similarity was used, and CDR3s were connected when their pairwise similarity was above 0.82. TCRdb reprocessing: public reads trimmed at Q25 with fastp, clones called with MiXCR, in-frame beta chains kept. Every entry covers one CDR3 protein and lists the most common genes and DNA from its rows. These V and J calls are TCRdb output, not the study's own analysis. This sample has about 10,000 distinct CDR3 sequences in its table, and more than 9.5% of those were observed once. Clones ranked in the top ten supply approximately 38% of the sample.

This clonotype was sampled from a male donor with early-stage non-small cell lung cancer. Sequences were derived from lung tumor tissue, sampled at surgery.

The CDR3 protein is CAISDQPNTGELFF. The base sequence is TGTGCCATCAGTGACCAGCCAAACACCGGGGAGCTGTTTTTT. The chain is made from TRBV10-3 and TRBJ2-2; the D gene assignment is ambiguous. The CDR3 contains 14 residues, cysteine and phenylalanine counted. Only the CDR3 portion is preserved as DNA: 42 bases, with reading frame beginning at the first base. CDR1 is given as ENHRY and CDR2 as SYGVKD, both from the germline V gene. The junction carries 7 bases between V and J, which are trimmed by 3 bases and 2 bases respectively.